Listed below are T cell receptor beta chains from one sample, sequenced in a study of vaccination effects on CD4 cells after COVID-19. Their target antigens are unknown. The data were produced by immunoSEQ multiplex PCR, yet TCRdb's version contains in-frame clones alone and is incomplete. The data show about 20,000 clones, approximately 70% seen once. The sample in question was CD4+ T cells from PBMCs cultured with HCoV-NL63 spike peptides, obtained before COVID-19 vaccination. The receptors come from a human donor who received a COVID-19 vaccine. Both conserved end residues are part of each CDR3. A D gene is named only where the DNA matches it firmly.

d_call: TRBD1
j_call: TRBJ2-1
v_call: TRBV27
cdr3_aa: CASSLEDRGPREQFF

d_call: .
j_call: TRBJ2-1
v_call: TRBV5-1
cdr3_aa: CASSLEGWNEQFF

d_call: .
j_call: TRBJ2-3
v_call: TRBV5-8
cdr3_aa: CASSSRQASTDTQYF

d_call: .
j_call: TRBJ2-5
v_call: TRBV7-9
cdr3_aa: CASTRGIGETQYF

d_call: .
j_call: TRBJ2-7
v_call: TRBV3-1/TRBV3-2
cdr3_aa: CASSQGLAGLPYEQYF

d_call: TRBD1
j_call: TRBJ1-2
v_call: TRBV6-5
cdr3_aa: CASSYGQGRVYGYTF

d_call: .
j_call: TRBJ1-2
v_call: TRBV4-1
cdr3_aa: CASSQDWSGKSYGYTF

d_call: .
j_call: TRBJ2-2
v_call: TRBV5-1
cdr3_aa: CASSLVVAAGDTGELFF

d_call: .
j_call: TRBJ2-7
v_call: TRBV5-4
cdr3_aa: CASSMNGYEQYF

d_call: TRBD2
j_call: TRBJ2-5
v_call: TRBV30
cdr3_aa: CAWTPGRQTQYF

d_call: TRBD1
j_call: TRBJ2-7
v_call: TRBV4-1
cdr3_aa: CASSLEDRYEQYF

d_call: .
j_call: TRBJ2-2
v_call: TRBV11-1
cdr3_aa: CASSLFSGATTGELFF

d_call: .
j_call: TRBJ1-1
v_call: TRBV4-1
cdr3_aa: CASSGPLRGTEAFF

d_call: TRBD2
j_call: TRBJ2-1
v_call: TRBV7-9
cdr3_aa: CASGLAGGNEQFF

d_call: .
j_call: TRBJ1-2
v_call: TRBV13
cdr3_aa: CASSLVKGHLTGYTF

d_call: .
j_call: TRBJ1-3
v_call: TRBV4-1
cdr3_aa: CASSQDGDNSGNTIYF

d_call: TRBD1
j_call: TRBJ2-1
v_call: TRBV2
cdr3_aa: CASRGGQGRYNEQFF

d_call: TRBD2
j_call: TRBJ2-1
v_call: TRBV29-1
cdr3_aa: CSVEDRASGSQGEQFF

d_call: .
j_call: TRBJ1-4
v_call: TRBV6-5
cdr3_aa: CASSSPGEKLFF

d_call: .
j_call: TRBJ1-5
v_call: TRBV5-1
cdr3_aa: CASSFEGYSNQPQHF

d_call: TRBD2
j_call: TRBJ2-3
v_call: TRBV9
cdr3_aa: CASSVSSGGAWDTQYF

d_call: .
j_call: TRBJ2-2
v_call: TRBV9
cdr3_aa: CASSKQGFTGELFF

d_call: .
j_call: TRBJ2-5
v_call: TRBV6-5
cdr3_aa: CASSSTGSGRETQYF

d_call: .
j_call: TRBJ2-2
v_call: TRBV12-3/TRBV12-4
cdr3_aa: CASSQGVTGELFF

d_call: .
j_call: TRBJ2-7
v_call: TRBV2
cdr3_aa: CASSEGSQYEQYF

d_call: .
j_call: TRBJ1-5
v_call: TRBV20-1
cdr3_aa: CSASQGVGQPQHF

d_call: .
j_call: TRBJ2-1
v_call: TRBV4-1
cdr3_aa: CASSQGGYNEQFF

d_call: TRBD1
j_call: TRBJ1-1
v_call: TRBV2
cdr3_aa: CASTQGEGTEAFF

d_call: TRBD2
j_call: TRBJ2-2
v_call: TRBV7-6
cdr3_aa: CASSLGTSGTGELFF

d_call: TRBD1
j_call: TRBJ2-2
v_call: TRBV9
cdr3_aa: CASSYGQGANTGELFF

d_call: .
j_call: TRBJ2-4
v_call: TRBV29-1
cdr3_aa: CSVTFAQKAKNIQYF

d_call: .
j_call: TRBJ2-4
v_call: TRBV11-2
cdr3_aa: CASSLDSLWGAKNIQYF

d_call: .
j_call: TRBJ1-1
v_call: TRBV11-2
cdr3_aa: CASSLVLGEAFF

d_call: .
j_call: TRBJ2-1
v_call: TRBV15
cdr3_aa: CATSRDVRVVEQFF

d_call: TRBD1
j_call: TRBJ2-7
v_call: TRBV19
cdr3_aa: CASSIVWTGGSYEQYF

d_call: .
j_call: TRBJ1-6
v_call: TRBV7-9
cdr3_aa: CASSYGGFLNSPLHF

d_call: TRBD1
j_call: TRBJ2-2
v_call: TRBV5-5
cdr3_aa: CASSLEVDRALGELFF

d_call: TRBD1
j_call: TRBJ1-2
v_call: TRBV6-5
cdr3_aa: CASKQGPANYGYTF

d_call: TRBD1
j_call: TRBJ2-7
v_call: TRBV5-1
cdr3_aa: CASSLDRTQTYEQYF